A selection of T cell receptor beta chains follows, all from one sample in a study of PD-1 blockade in classical Hodgkin lymphoma. The protocol was immunoSEQ multiplex PCR, while the TCRdb copy is restricted to in-frame clones and leaves out a portion. The table has more than 90,000 clones, around nine tenths seen once. The sample consisted of peripheral blood mononuclear cells (PBMCs), taken before the second cycle of nivolumab. The receptor set was obtained from a human donor with classical Hodgkin lymphoma. Each CDR3 is given with its conserved first and last residue. The order of the fields is J gene, V gene, clone size, D gene, CDR3 DNA, CDR3 protein. D genes are given only for firm matches. The size field is filled for only some rows; it gives once, few, many or a size class.

j_call: TRBJ2-7
v_call: TRBV9
clone_size: .
d_call: .
cdr3_nt: TGTGCCAGCAGCGTAGTCGACAACTCCTACGAGCAGTACTTC
cdr3_aa: CASSVVDNSYEQYF

j_call: TRBJ2-2
v_call: TRBV9
clone_size: .
d_call: TRBD2
cdr3_nt: TGTGCCAGCAGCGTCAGACTAGCGGGGTTTAACACCGGGGAGCTGTTTTTT
cdr3_aa: CASSVRLAGFNTGELFF

j_call: TRBJ2-7
v_call: TRBV11-2
clone_size: .
d_call: .
cdr3_nt: TGTGCCAGCAGCTTAGAAGCCGCCGTGCCAGTTGAGGAGCAGTACTTC
cdr3_aa: CASSLEAAVPVEEQYF

j_call: TRBJ2-3
v_call: TRBV11-3
clone_size: .
d_call: TRBD1
cdr3_nt: TGTGCCAGCAGCCCCAGGACAGGGGCGGGCACAGATACGCAGTATTTT
cdr3_aa: CASSPRTGAGTDTQYF

j_call: TRBJ2-1
v_call: TRBV7-3
clone_size: .
d_call: .
cdr3_nt: TGTGCCAGCAGCCCCCGGGGGGCCCTCGACAATGAGCAGTTCTTC
cdr3_aa: CASSPRGALDNEQFF

j_call: TRBJ1-3
v_call: TRBV6-6
clone_size: .
d_call: .
cdr3_nt: TGTGCCAGCAGTTACGGGGTGGCTGGAAACACCATATATTTT
cdr3_aa: CASSYGVAGNTIYF

j_call: TRBJ1-2
v_call: TRBV19
clone_size: few
d_call: .
cdr3_nt: TGTGCCAGTAGTCCGTGGGACGGGGCCTATGGCTACACCTTC
cdr3_aa: CASSPWDGAYGYTF

j_call: TRBJ2-4
v_call: TRBV6-5
clone_size: .
d_call: TRBD1
cdr3_nt: TGTGCCAACCCGAGAGGGGGCGGCAAAAACATTCAGTACTTC
cdr3_aa: CANPRGGGKNIQYF

j_call: TRBJ1-5
v_call: TRBV7-8
clone_size: .
d_call: TRBD1
cdr3_nt: TGTGCCAGCAGCTTAGATAGGGGGCCTAGTCAGCCCCAGCATTTT
cdr3_aa: CASSLDRGPSQPQHF

j_call: TRBJ2-2
v_call: TRBV10-3
clone_size: .
d_call: TRBD1
cdr3_nt: TGTGCCATCAGTGAGTCGGACAGGGGGAACGGGGAGCTGTTTTTT
cdr3_aa: CAISESDRGNGELFF

j_call: TRBJ2-7
v_call: TRBV30
clone_size: .
d_call: TRBD2
cdr3_nt: TGTGCCTGGACCCCCTACACGGGGGGAGGGCAGTACTTC
cdr3_aa: CAWTPYTGGGQYF

j_call: TRBJ1-5
v_call: TRBV7-9
clone_size: .
d_call: TRBD1
cdr3_nt: TGTGCCAGCACCAAGACAGGGAGTGATCAGCCCCAGCATTTT
cdr3_aa: CASTKTGSDQPQHF

j_call: TRBJ2-5
v_call: TRBV5-1
clone_size: once
d_call: TRBD2
cdr3_nt: TGCGCCAGCAGCCAGACTAGCGGGGTGAAGGAGACCCAGTACTTC
cdr3_aa: CASSQTSGVKETQYF

j_call: TRBJ1-4
v_call: TRBV7-2
clone_size: .
d_call: TRBD1
cdr3_nt: TGTGCCAGCAGCCTAGGACAGGGGGCTAATGAAAAACTGTTTTTT
cdr3_aa: CASSLGQGANEKLFF

j_call: TRBJ2-1
v_call: TRBV27
clone_size: .
d_call: .
cdr3_nt: TGTGCCAGCAGTTTCGGCAGGCCTACCTACAATGAGCAGTTCTTC
cdr3_aa: CASSFGRPTYNEQFF

j_call: TRBJ1-4
v_call: TRBV6-1
clone_size: .
d_call: TRBD1
cdr3_nt: TGTGCCAGCAGTGAGAACAGGGGGTCTGAAAAACTGTTTTTT
cdr3_aa: CASSENRGSEKLFF

j_call: TRBJ1-1
v_call: TRBV6-5
clone_size: .
d_call: .
cdr3_nt: TGTGCCAGCAGGACCTTGGGAGGGGGGGAAGCTTTCTTT
cdr3_aa: CASRTLGGGEAFF

j_call: TRBJ1-1
v_call: TRBV11-2
clone_size: .
d_call: .
cdr3_nt: TGTGCCAGCAGCCCGGCCTGGGGGAGCACTGAAGCTTTCTTT
cdr3_aa: CASSPAWGSTEAFF

j_call: TRBJ1-5
v_call: TRBV18
clone_size: .
d_call: .
cdr3_nt: TGTGCCAGCTCACCAACGACAGAGAGCAATCAGCCCCAGCATTTT
cdr3_aa: CASSPTTESNQPQHF

j_call: TRBJ2-1
v_call: TRBV14
clone_size: .
d_call: .
cdr3_nt: TGTGCCAGCAGCCACCTCACAAGCTACAATGAGCAGTTCTTC
cdr3_aa: CASSHLTSYNEQFF

j_call: TRBJ2-1
v_call: TRBV6-6
clone_size: .
d_call: TRBD1
cdr3_nt: TGTGCCAGCAGTTACTCGAAGGACAGGGGAGTCCTCTTC
cdr3_aa: CASSYSKDRGVLF

j_call: TRBJ1-4
v_call: TRBV18
clone_size: .
d_call: .
cdr3_nt: TGTGCCAGCTCACCAAATGTAGGTCTAAATGAAAAACTGTTTTTT
cdr3_aa: CASSPNVGLNEKLFF

j_call: TRBJ2-7
v_call: TRBV7-2
clone_size: .
d_call: TRBD1
cdr3_nt: TGTGCCAGCAGGTGGACAGGGTGGTCCTACGAGCAGTACTTC
cdr3_aa: CASRWTGWSYEQYF

j_call: TRBJ1-6
v_call: TRBV7-9
clone_size: .
d_call: .
cdr3_nt: TGTGCCACCAAAGCCGAACAGAATCAAGGGGATTCACCCCTCCACTTT
cdr3_aa: CATKAEQNQGDSPLHF

j_call: TRBJ1-1
v_call: TRBV7-2
clone_size: .
d_call: TRBD1
cdr3_nt: TGTGCCAGCAGCGGGACGGGACAGGTGAACACTGAAGCTTTCTTT
cdr3_aa: CASSGTGQVNTEAFF

j_call: TRBJ2-7
v_call: TRBV27
clone_size: .
d_call: TRBD2
cdr3_nt: TGTGCCAGCAGTTTACGATCGGGGGGGGTTTACGAGCAGTACTTC
cdr3_aa: CASSLRSGGVYEQYF

j_call: TRBJ1-2
v_call: TRBV4-3
clone_size: few
d_call: .
cdr3_nt: TGCGCCAGCAGCCAAGAACTGGACGGACCCTCCGGGGGACACTATGGCTACACCTTC
cdr3_aa: CASSQELDGPSGGHYGYTF

j_call: TRBJ2-1
v_call: TRBV5-6
clone_size: .
d_call: .
cdr3_nt: TGTGCCAGCAGCTACACCCCCGCCGTTTCCTACAATGAGCAGTTCTTC
cdr3_aa: CASSYTPAVSYNEQFF

j_call: TRBJ1-2
v_call: TRBV30
clone_size: .
d_call: .
cdr3_nt: TGTGCCTGGAGTGTGCCCTACCTAACCTCTCTATATGGCTACACCTTC
cdr3_aa: CAWSVPYLTSLYGYTF

j_call: TRBJ2-2
v_call: TRBV11-3
clone_size: .
d_call: .
cdr3_nt: TGTGCCAGCAGCTCCCGGGACATGAACACCGGGGAGCTGTTTTTT
cdr3_aa: CASSSRDMNTGELFF

j_call: TRBJ1-2
v_call: TRBV18
clone_size: .
d_call: TRBD1
cdr3_nt: TGTGCCAGCTCACCACCTATCGCAGGGGGGAACTATGGCTACACCTTC
cdr3_aa: CASSPPIAGGNYGYTF

j_call: TRBJ1-1
v_call: TRBV7-9
clone_size: few
d_call: .
cdr3_nt: TGTGCCAGCAGCTCCGGGCCGGGGTCCCTGAACACTGAAGCTTTCTTT
cdr3_aa: CASSSGPGSLNTEAFF

j_call: TRBJ2-7
v_call: TRBV10-3
clone_size: .
d_call: .
cdr3_nt: TGTGCCATCAGTGAGTTGGTTGTCAACCCCTCCTACGAGCAGTACTTC
cdr3_aa: CAISELVVNPSYEQYF

j_call: TRBJ1-2
v_call: TRBV6-6
clone_size: .
d_call: .
cdr3_nt: TGTGCCAGCAGTTCTGAGGGATATTATGGCTACACCTTC
cdr3_aa: CASSSEGYYGYTF

j_call: TRBJ2-7
v_call: TRBV9
clone_size: .
d_call: TRBD1
cdr3_nt: TGTGCCAGCAGCGGAGAGGGACCGGGACAGGAAAAAAGCTCCTACGAGCAGTACTTC
cdr3_aa: CASSGEGPGQEKSSYEQYF

j_call: TRBJ1-4
v_call: TRBV7-6
clone_size: .
d_call: .
cdr3_nt: TGTGCCAGCAGCCCCGGGCGACCAGCTCAGAGCTCAACTAATGAAAAACTGTTTTTT
cdr3_aa: CASSPGRPAQSSTNEKLFF

j_call: TRBJ1-2
v_call: TRBV6-5
clone_size: .
d_call: .
cdr3_nt: TGTGCCAGCAGTTACTCGATGGGATCGGGCTACACCTTC
cdr3_aa: CASSYSMGSGYTF

j_call: TRBJ1-2
v_call: TRBV29-1
clone_size: .
d_call: .
cdr3_nt: TGCAGCGTTGTTAGGGACGTCTATGGCTACACCTTC
cdr3_aa: CSVVRDVYGYTF

j_call: TRBJ1-2
v_call: TRBV7-2
clone_size: once
d_call: .
cdr3_nt: TGTGCCAGCAGCTCGAACTATGGCTACACCTTC
cdr3_aa: CASSSNYGYTF